These 32 T cell receptor beta chains came from one sample sequenced in a study of blood T cell repertoires in COVID-19. Libraries were prepared by immunoSEQ multiplex PCR; TCRdb keeps only in-frame clonotypes and omits some of them. Here the sample spans 200,000 to 300,000 clones, around 84% being singletons. The sample consisted of peripheral blood. These receptors originate from a man aged 55 to 70 with acute or convalescent COVID-19.

The V and J genes are TRBV19 and TRBJ2-1, with 11 positions matching TRBD2. The CDR3 has 18 amino acids. The trim removed 5 bases at V and 6 bases at J, leaving 15 bases unmatched. From germline, CDR1 is LNHDA and CDR2 SQIVND (reference sequence). In DNA, the CDR3 is TGTGCCAGTAGTCCCGACGGACTAGCGGGCGGGAGGAGCAATGAGCAGTTCTTC. It yields the protein CASSPDGLAGGRSNEQFF.

The chain carries TRBV5-1 and TRBJ1-6; TRBD1 is a possible D gene (5 bases). The ends were cut back, 0 bases at V and 4 bases at J, with 8 bases in the middle. CDR1 SGHRS and CDR2 YFSETQ come from the germline V gene. The CDR3 has 15 amino acids. The CDR3 DNA reads as TGCGCCAGCAGCTTGGCGCAGGGATATAATTCACCCCTCCACTTT. Residues: CASSLAQGYNSPLHF.

This chain connects TRBV4-1 to TRBJ1-4; TRBD1 matches 9 bases. The V gene's germline CDR1 is MGHRA and CDR2 YSYEKL. This CDR3 is built from 16 residues. V shed 3 bases and J 4 bases; nucleotides not matched to a gene: 6. The CDR3 bases are TGCGCCAGCAGCCAGTATGGGGACAGGGTTAATGAAAAACTGTTTTTT. This sequence encodes CASSQYGDRVNEKLFF.

The chain joins TRBV4-2 to TRBJ1-5; perhaps TRBD1 as D (6 bases). The germline V gene encodes CDR1 LGHNA and CDR2 YNFKEQ. Between the trimmed V and J ends, which lost 0 bases and 6 bases, there was a span of 12 bases. The CDR3 is 15 residues long. The CDR3 DNA follows: TGTGCCAGCAGCCAAGAGAGGACAGTTAGTCAGCCCCAGCATTTT. It translates to CASSQERTVSQPQHF.

The sample holds a few counts of this clone. CDR3 loop: CASSLGHTILNSPLHF. The CDR3 DNA reads TGTGCCAGCAGCCTAGGACACACGATCCTTAATTCACCCCTCCACTTT. The chain is built from TRBV3-1 (or the pseudogene TRBV3-2) and TRBJ1-6, with D perhaps matching TRBD1 (5 bases). Germline-derived CDR1 and CDR2 are LGHDT and YNNKEL (reference sequence). The CDR3 is 16 residues long. V was trimmed by 4 bases and J by 6 bases, leaving 16 bases between them.

The rearrangement joins TRBV10-3 to TRBJ2-2; 9 bases agree with TRBD1. The trim removed 6 bases at V and 0 bases at J, leaving 20 bases unmatched. The germline CDR1 and CDR2 sequences are ENHRY and SYGVKD. The CDR3 totals 21 residues. In DNA, the CDR3 is TGTGCCATCAGAAAATTATTCACAGGGGGCAGTGGCGGCACGAACACCGGGGAGCTGTTTTTT. Translation gives CAIRKLFTGGSGGTNTGELFF.

On this clone: The sample has other DNA sequences that encode this CDR3 too. The J gene is TRBJ1-1, the V gene TRBV10-3; D is perhaps TRBD1 (6 bases). This CDR3 comprises 11 residues. Germline lookup yields CDR1 ENHRY and CDR2 SYGVKD. Trimming removed 8 bases from V and 5 bases from J, with 9 bases in between. The CDR3 is CAISRGTEAFF. In nucleotides, the CDR3 is TGTGCCATCTCCAGGGGTACTGAAGCTTTCTTT.

This clone was detected a few times. The chain uses TRBV6-4 and TRBJ2-3; 7 positions match TRBD1. Per germline, CDR1 MRHNA and CDR2 SNTAGT. The CDR3 has 14 amino acids. V trimming: 5 bases; J trimming: 1 base; junction bases outside the gene matches: 3. The CDR3 DNA reads as TGTGCCAGCAGTACCGGGACAGGCACAGATACGCAGTATTTT. This sequence encodes CASSTGTGTDTQYF.

The chain links TRBV3-1 (or the pseudogene TRBV3-2) to TRBJ2-1; 9 bases align to TRBD2. The length of the CDR3 is 13 residues. The junction had 3 bases not matched to a gene; V was cut back by 4 bases and J by 8 bases. From germline, CDR1 is LGHDT and CDR2 YNNKEL (reference sequence). CDR3 DNA: TGTGCCAGCAGCCCGCGGGAGGGCTATGAGCAGTTCTTC. This encodes CASSPREGYEQFF.

The chain employs TRBV7-2 and TRBJ2-7; perhaps TRBD2 as D (5 bases). Germline values: CDR1 SGHTA, CDR2 FQGNSA. This CDR3 is 13 amino acids long. V was clipped by 5 bases and J by 3 bases, with 11 bases between them. In DNA form, the CDR3 reads TGTGCCAGCAGCCCAACGGGGTTCTACGAGCAGTACTTC. This sequence encodes CASSPTGFYEQYF.

The V and J genes are TRBV29-1 and TRBJ1-1; 7 bases fit TRBD1. After removal of 7 bases from V and 0 bases from J, the junction contained 8 bases not matched to a gene. The CDR3 spans 14 residues. Germline V lookup: CDR1 SQVTM, CDR2 ANQGSEA. CDR3 residues: CSAVQGPMNTEAFF. In nucleotides, the CDR3 is TGCAGCGCAGTACAGGGGCCGATGAACACTGAAGCTTTCTTT.

The chain employs TRBV19 and TRBJ1-1; D uncertain. CDR1 is LNHDA, CDR2 SQIVND, per germline (reference sequence). Trimming left V 1 base short and J 1 base short, with 4 bases between. The CDR3 sequence is 13 residues long. CDR3 protein: CASSIVANTEAFF. CDR3 DNA: TGTGCCAGTAGTATAGTGGCGAACACTGAAGCTTTCTTT.

V gene TRBV18 combines with J gene TRBJ2-2, with a tentative D call TRBD1 (5 bases). The CDR3 has 13 residues. The germline CDR1 and CDR2 sequences are KGHSH and LQKENI. Trimming cost V 10 bases and J 6 bases, with 15 bases left between them. CDR3 amino acids: CATPRSRAGELFF. The CDR3 nucleotides read TGTGCCACCCCCCGAAGCAGGGCCGGGGAGCTGTTTTTT. Based on the CDR3 plus reference TRBV18 and TRBJ2-2, the full variable domain is NAGVMQNPRHLVRRRGQEARLRCSPMKGHSHVYWYRQLPEEGLKFMVYLQKENIIDESGMPKERFSAEFPKEGPSILRIQQVVRGDSAAYFCATPRSRAGELFFGEGSRLTVL.

DNA for the CDR3: TGTGCCATCAGTGAGGGTAGCGGGGCGTCCTACGAGCAGTACTTC. It is translated as CAISEGSGASYEQYF. The V gene is TRBV10-3, the J gene TRBJ2-7; 8 bases fit TRBD2. CDR3 length: 15 amino acids. The junction had 4 bases not matched to a gene; V was cut back by 2 bases and J by 1 base. CDR1 and CDR2 from the germline V gene are ENHRY and SYGVKD.

J is TRBJ2-1 and V is TRBV3-1 (or the pseudogene TRBV3-2), with D maybe TRBD2 (6 bases). V dropped 3 bases and J dropped 5 bases, with 8 bases sitting between them. CDR1 is LGHDT, CDR2 YNNKEL, per germline (reference sequence). The CDR3 is 13 residues long. The CDR3 here is CASSQTRNNEQFF. CDR3 nucleotides: TGTGCCAGCAGCCAGACTAGAAACAATGAGCAGTTCTTC.

The CDR3 nucleotides are TGTGCCAGCAGCTCGATCCCCGCAACTAGCGGGGGAAAAAATGAGCAGTTCTTC. It is translated as CASSSIPATSGGKNEQFF. The chain recombines TRBV7-6 with TRBJ2-1; 11 nucleotides agree with TRBD2. This CDR3 contains 18 residues. The germline V gene encodes CDR1 SGHVS and CDR2 FNYEAQ. With V trimmed by 4 bases and J by 7 bases, 15 bases remained unmatched.

V usage is TRBV9 and J usage is TRBJ2-5; 8 bases align to TRBD1. Germline loops: CDR1 SGDLS, CDR2 YYNGEE. V dropped 3 bases and J dropped 4; count of bases not matched to a gene: 5. The CDR3 runs to 14 residues. The CDR3 DNA reads TGTGCCAGCAGCGCACAAACAGGGGGAGAGACCCAGTACTTC. It specifies CASSAQTGGETQYF. Using reference TRBV9 and TRBJ2-5 for the parts outside the CDR3, the full variable domain is DSGVTQTPKHLITATGQRVTLRCSPRSGDLSVYWYQQSLDQGLQFLIQYYNGEERAKGNILERFSAQQFPDLHSELNLSSLELGDSALYFCASSAQTGGETQYFGPGTRLLVL.

This chain links TRBV3-1 (or the pseudogene TRBV3-2) with TRBJ1-4; D perhaps matches TRBD1 (6 bases). The ends were cut back, 1 base at V and 8 bases at J, with 14 bases in the middle. CDR1 and CDR2 (germline): LGHDT, YNNKEL (reference sequence). This CDR3 is built from 15 residues. The CDR3 is CASSQVRGSWEKLFF. CDR3 nucleotides: TGTGCCAGCAGCCAAGTCAGGGGATCATGGGAAAAACTGTTTTTT.

The V gene is TRBV3-1 (or the pseudogene TRBV3-2), the J gene TRBJ2-3; 16 nucleotides agree with TRBD2. V lost 7 bases, J lost 6 bases, and 7 bases stayed unmatched. The CDR3 extends over 16 amino acids. Germline CDR1 and CDR2: LGHDT and YNNKEL (reference sequence). The CDR3 reads CASTGTSGGAWDTQYF. DNA of the CDR3: TGTGCCAGCACCGGGACTAGCGGGGGGGCGTGGGATACGCAGTATTTT.

The CDR3 loop reads CSASRTGITYEQYF. The CDR3 bases are TGCAGTGCTAGTAGGACAGGGATAACCTACGAGCAGTACTTC. The chain has TRBV20-1 and TRBJ2-7; 8 bases line up with TRBD1. Per germline, CDR1 DFQATT and CDR2 SNEGSKA (reference sequence). J gave up 2 bases and V 3 bases, and 6 bases lay outside the gene matches. The length of the CDR3 is 14 residues.

The chain joins TRBV30 to TRBJ2-3; D is possibly TRBD1 (6 bases). From germline, CDR1 is GTSNPN and CDR2 SVGIG (reference sequence). The CDR3 loop spans 16 amino acids. Trimming stripped 2 bases from V and 4 bases from J, with 19 bases between. The CDR3 is CAWSSWDTRRSDTQYF. The CDR3 coding sequence is TGTGCCTGGAGTTCATGGGACACCCGGAGGTCAGATACGCAGTATTTT.

The chain combines TRBV28 with TRBJ2-7; D is possibly TRBD2 (6 bases). The CDR3 is 14 residues long. Trimming stripped 5 bases from V and 2 bases from J, with 13 bases between. Germline V CDR1 and CDR2: MDHEN, SYDVKM. CDR3 sequence (DNA): TGTGCCAGCAGTCCCGGGACTCAGGCCTACGAGCAGTACTTC. Protein sequence: CASSPGTQAYEQYF.

The CDR3 DNA is TGTGCCAGTCGTCTGACCGGGACACAATACACCGAGCAGTACTTC. The encoded protein is CASRLTGTQYTEQYF. The chain joins TRBV28 to TRBJ2-7, with D tentatively TRBD1 (6 bases). Germline-derived CDR1 and CDR2 are MDHEN and SYDVKM. There are 15 residues in the CDR3. With 9 bases removed from V and 6 bases from J, the gap between germline ends came to 24 bases.

This chain connects TRBV3-1 (or the pseudogene TRBV3-2) to TRBJ2-7; unclear D gene. CDR1 is LGHDT and CDR2 is YNNKEL in the germline V gene (reference sequence). Trimming cost V 3 bases and J 3 bases, with 9 bases left between them. CDR3 length: 13 amino acids. CDR3 protein: CASSQAERYEQYF. DNA for the CDR3: TGTGCCAGCAGCCAGGCCGAGCGCTACGAGCAGTACTTC.

The chain is built from TRBV20-1 and TRBJ2-7; the match to TRBD2 covers 13 bases. Germline loops: CDR1 DFQATT, CDR2 SNEGSKA (reference sequence). V shed 3 bases and J 2 bases; nucleotides not matched to a gene: 1. The CDR3 is 14 residues long. The CDR3 spells CSASGLAGAYEQYF. CDR3 DNA: TGCAGTGCTAGTGGACTAGCGGGGGCCTACGAGCAGTACTTC.

This clone was counted only a few times. V and J are TRBV5-1 and TRBJ2-7; the D gene is possibly TRBD2 (6 bases). There are 14 residues in the CDR3. Germline CDR1 and CDR2: SGHRS and YFSETQ. Trimming shortened V by 4 bases and J by 4 bases, and 15 bases separated the two germline ends. The CDR3 spells CASSPGAGTYEQYF. CDR3 DNA sequence: TGCGCCAGCAGCCCGGGCGCGGGAACTTACGAGCAGTACTTC.

This clone was seen a single time. The chain uses TRBV4-1 and TRBJ2-1, with D unresolved. Per germline, CDR1 MGHRA and CDR2 YSYEKL. Trimming took 3 bases from V and 3 from J, leaving 6 bases between them. The CDR3 spans 13 residues. CDR3 coding DNA: TGCGCCAGCAGCCAGCCGGGCTACAATGAGCAGTTCTTC. Amino acid sequence: CASSQPGYNEQFF.

CDR3 sequence reads: CASSLGQTQQYF. The CDR3 DNA is TGTGCCAGCAGCCTGGGACAGACGCAACAGTACTTC. V and J are TRBV3-1 (or the pseudogene TRBV3-2) and TRBJ2-7; 7 nucleotides align to TRBD1. Looked up from germline, CDR1 is LGHDT and CDR2 is YNNKEL (reference sequence). The CDR3 covers 12 residues. The J segment lost 10 bases and the V segment lost 4 bases, leaving 7 bases of the junction unmatched.

CDR3 in amino acids: CASSELAEPYNEQFF. CDR3 DNA: TGTGCCAGCAGCGAACTAGCGGAGCCCTACAATGAGCAGTTCTTC. This chain joins TRBV7-8 and TRBJ2-1; 8 nucleotides agree with TRBD2. After removal of 5 bases from V and 2 bases from J, the junction contained 5 bases not matched to a gene. Germline values: CDR1 SGHVS, CDR2 FQNEAQ. The CDR3 consists of 15 residues.

This clone was seen a single time. At one end, the junction sequence differs from germline, possibly due to a read error. The genes are TRBV5-8 and TRBJ2-7, with a weak D call TRBD2 (6 bases). The CDR3 loop spans 14 amino acids. Germline V lookup: CDR1 SGHTS, CDR2 YDEGEE. CDR3 DNA sequence: TGTGCCAGCAGCTTGTCAGGGACTTACCGCCGTAAGACATTC. This sequence encodes CASSLSGTYRRKTF.

In DNA, the CDR3 is TGTGCCAGTCCCCGGGGGAATTCACCCCTCCACTTT. Protein sequence: CASPRGNSPLHF. The chain is built from TRBV6-5 and TRBJ1-6, with D possibly being TRBD1 (5 bases). Per germline, CDR1 MNHEY and CDR2 SVGAGI. V gave up 9 bases and J gave up 7 bases, with 10 bases separating them. The CDR3 covers 12 residues.

In its sample, this clone was seen once. The J gene is TRBJ2-1, the V gene TRBV7-2, with D unclear. This CDR3 contains 12 residues. The V end was cut by 5 bases, the J end by 10 bases, with 12 bases between. The V gene's germline CDR1 is SGHTA and CDR2 FQGNSA. DNA for the CDR3: TGTGCCAGCAGCCCCGCCCACAGAGAGCAGTTCTTC. Translating it yields CASSPAHREQFF.